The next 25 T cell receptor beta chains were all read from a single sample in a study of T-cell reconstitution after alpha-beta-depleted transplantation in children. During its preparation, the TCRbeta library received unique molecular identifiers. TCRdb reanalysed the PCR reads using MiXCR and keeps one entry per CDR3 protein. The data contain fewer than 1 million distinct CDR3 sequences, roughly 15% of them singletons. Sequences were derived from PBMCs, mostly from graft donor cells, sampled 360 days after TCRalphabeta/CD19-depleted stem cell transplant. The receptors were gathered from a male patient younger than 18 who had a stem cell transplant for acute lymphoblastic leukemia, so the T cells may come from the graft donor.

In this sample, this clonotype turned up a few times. The CDR3 reads CASTLSGRGTDTQYF. CDR3 nucleotide sequence: TGTGCCAGCACCCTTTCGGGGAGAGGCACAGATACGCAGTATTTT. This chain connects TRBV9 to TRBJ2-3; possible D gene TRBD2, 5 bases. CDR3 length: 15 residues. Trimming removed 6 bases from V and 1 base from J, with 15 bases in between. Germline lookup yields CDR1 SGDLS and CDR2 YYNGEE.

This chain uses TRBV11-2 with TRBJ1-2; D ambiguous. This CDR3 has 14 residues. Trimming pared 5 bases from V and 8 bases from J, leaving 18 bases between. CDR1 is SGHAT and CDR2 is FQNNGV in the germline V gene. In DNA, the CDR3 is TGTGCCAGCAGCGAGGCAAAGGGAGGGTGGGGCTACACCTTC. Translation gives CASSEAKGGWGYTF.

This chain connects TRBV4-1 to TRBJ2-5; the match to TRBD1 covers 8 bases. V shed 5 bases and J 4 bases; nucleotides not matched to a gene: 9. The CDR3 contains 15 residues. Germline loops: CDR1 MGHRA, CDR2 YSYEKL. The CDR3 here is CASSTRTGIAETQYF. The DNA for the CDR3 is TGCGCCAGCAGCACTAGGACAGGGATCGCAGAGACCCAGTACTTC.

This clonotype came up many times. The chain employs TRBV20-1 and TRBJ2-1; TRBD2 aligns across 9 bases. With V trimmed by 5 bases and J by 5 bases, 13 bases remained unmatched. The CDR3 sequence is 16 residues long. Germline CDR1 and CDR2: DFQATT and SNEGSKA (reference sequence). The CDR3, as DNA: TGCAGTGCTCGCGCGCTCGTTAGCGGGAGTCACAATGAGCAGTTCTTC. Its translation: CSARALVSGSHNEQFF.

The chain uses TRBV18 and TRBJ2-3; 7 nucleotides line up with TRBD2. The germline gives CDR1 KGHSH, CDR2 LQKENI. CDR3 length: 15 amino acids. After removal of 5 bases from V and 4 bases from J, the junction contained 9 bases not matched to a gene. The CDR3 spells CASSGGGVGADTQYF. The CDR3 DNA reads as TGTGCCAGCTCAGGCGGGGGAGTAGGCGCAGATACGCAGTATTTT.

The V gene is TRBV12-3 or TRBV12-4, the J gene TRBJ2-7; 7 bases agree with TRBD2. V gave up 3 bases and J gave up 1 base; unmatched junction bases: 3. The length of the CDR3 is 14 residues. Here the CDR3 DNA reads TGTGCCAGCAGTTTGACGCGGGAGTCCTACGAGCAGTACTTC. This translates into CASSLTRESYEQYF.

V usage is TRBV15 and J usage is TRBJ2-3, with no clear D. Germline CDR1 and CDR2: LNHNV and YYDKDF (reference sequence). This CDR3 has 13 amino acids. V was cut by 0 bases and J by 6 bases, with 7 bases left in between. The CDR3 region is CATSRDGADTQYF. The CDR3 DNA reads TGTGCCACCAGCAGAGATGGCGCGGATACGCAGTATTTT. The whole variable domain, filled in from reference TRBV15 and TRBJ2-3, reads DAMVIQNPRYQVTQFGKPVTLSCSQTLNHNVMYWYQQKSSQAPKLLFHYYDKDFNNEADTPDNFQSRRPNTSFCFLDIRSPGLGDTAMYLCATSRDGADTQYFGPGTRLTVL.

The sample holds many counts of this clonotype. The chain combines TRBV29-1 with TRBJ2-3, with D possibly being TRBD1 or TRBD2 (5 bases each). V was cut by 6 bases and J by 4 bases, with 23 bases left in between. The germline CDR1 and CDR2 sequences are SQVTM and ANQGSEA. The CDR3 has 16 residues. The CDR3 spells CSVYIRVLWGSDTQYF. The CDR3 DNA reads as TGCAGCGTATACATCCGGGTGCTCTGGGGGTCAGATACGCAGTATTTT.

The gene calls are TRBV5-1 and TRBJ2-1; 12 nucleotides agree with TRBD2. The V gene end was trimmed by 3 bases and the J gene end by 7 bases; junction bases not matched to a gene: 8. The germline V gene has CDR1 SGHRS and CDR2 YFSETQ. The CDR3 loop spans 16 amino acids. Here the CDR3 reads CASSSGPGTSGNEQFF. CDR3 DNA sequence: TGCGCCAGCAGCTCCGGTCCCGGGACTAGCGGGAATGAGCAGTTCTTC. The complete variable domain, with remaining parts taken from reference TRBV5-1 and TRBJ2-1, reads KAGVTQTPRYLIKTRGQQVTLSCSPISGHRSVSWYQQTPGQGLQFLFEYFSETQRNKGNFPGRFSGRQFSNSRSEMNVSTLELGDSALYLCASSSGPGTSGNEQFFGPGTRLTVL.

CDR3 in amino acids: CASSLLVGRDEQFF. As DNA, the CDR3 is TGTGCCAGCAGCTTATTAGTCGGGAGAGATGAGCAGTTCTTC. The chain joins TRBV7-3 to TRBJ2-1, with D maybe TRBD2 (6 bases). Germline loops: CDR1 SGHTA, CDR2 FQGTGA. The CDR3 spans 14 residues. The V and J ends lost 2 bases and 8 bases respectively, with 13 bases between them.

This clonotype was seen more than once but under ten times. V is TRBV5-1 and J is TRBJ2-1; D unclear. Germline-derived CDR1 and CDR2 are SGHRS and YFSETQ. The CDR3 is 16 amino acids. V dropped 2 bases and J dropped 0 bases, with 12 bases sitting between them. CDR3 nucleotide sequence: TGCGCCAGCAGCTTCGGAACGGATTTCTCCTACAATGAGCAGTTCTTC. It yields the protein CASSFGTDFSYNEQFF.

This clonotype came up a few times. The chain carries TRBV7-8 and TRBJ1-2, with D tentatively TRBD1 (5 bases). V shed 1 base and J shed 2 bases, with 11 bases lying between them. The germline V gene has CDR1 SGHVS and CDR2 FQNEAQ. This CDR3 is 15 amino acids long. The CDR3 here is CASSLGGATNYGYTF. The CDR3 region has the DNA TGTGCCAGCAGCTTAGGGGGCGCAACGAACTATGGCTACACCTTC.

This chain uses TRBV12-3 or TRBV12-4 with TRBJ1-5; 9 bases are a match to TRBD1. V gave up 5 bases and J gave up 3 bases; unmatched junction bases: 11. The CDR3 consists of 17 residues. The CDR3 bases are TGTGCCAGCAGTCATAGTCCCGGGACAGGGTTCAATCAGCCCCAGCATTTT. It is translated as CASSHSPGTGFNQPQHF.

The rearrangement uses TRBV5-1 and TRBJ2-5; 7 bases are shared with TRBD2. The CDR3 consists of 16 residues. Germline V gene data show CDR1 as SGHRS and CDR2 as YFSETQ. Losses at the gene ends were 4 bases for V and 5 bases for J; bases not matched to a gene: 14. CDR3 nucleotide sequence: TGCGCCAGCAGCCCCAACCCAGCGGGAACGGGGGAGACCCAGTACTTC. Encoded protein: CASSPNPAGTGETQYF.

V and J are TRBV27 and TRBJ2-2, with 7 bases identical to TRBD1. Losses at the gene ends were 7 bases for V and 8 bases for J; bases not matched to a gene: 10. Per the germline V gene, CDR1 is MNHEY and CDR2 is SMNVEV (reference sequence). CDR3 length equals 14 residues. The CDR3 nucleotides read TGTGCCAGCACCCTAGACAGGGTCGGAGGGGAGCTGTTTTTT. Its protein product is CASTLDRVGGELFF.

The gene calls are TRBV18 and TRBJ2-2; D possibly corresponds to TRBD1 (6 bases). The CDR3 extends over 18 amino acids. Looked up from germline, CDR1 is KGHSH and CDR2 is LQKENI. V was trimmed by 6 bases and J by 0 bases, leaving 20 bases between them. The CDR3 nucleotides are TGTGCCAGCTCGTACTTAGGGGACACAAAGTCGAACACCGGGGAGCTGTTTTTT. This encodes CASSYLGDTKSNTGELFF.

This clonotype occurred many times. CDR3 loop: CAINRGQGIYEQYF. DNA for the CDR3: TGTGCCATCAACCGGGGACAGGGGATCTACGAGCAGTACTTC. This chain joins TRBV10-3 and TRBJ2-7, with 10 bases aligning to TRBD1. The CDR3 sequence is 14 residues long. Trimming cost V 7 bases and J 3 bases; bases outside gene matches: 6. Germline V CDR1 and CDR2: ENHRY, SYGVKD.

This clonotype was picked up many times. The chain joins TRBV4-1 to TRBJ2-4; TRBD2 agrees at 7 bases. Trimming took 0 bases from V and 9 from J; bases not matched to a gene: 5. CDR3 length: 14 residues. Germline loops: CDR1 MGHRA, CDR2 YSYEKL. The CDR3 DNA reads TGCGCCAGCAGCCAAGATCCTGGACTAGGCATTCAGTACTTC. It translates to CASSQDPGLGIQYF.

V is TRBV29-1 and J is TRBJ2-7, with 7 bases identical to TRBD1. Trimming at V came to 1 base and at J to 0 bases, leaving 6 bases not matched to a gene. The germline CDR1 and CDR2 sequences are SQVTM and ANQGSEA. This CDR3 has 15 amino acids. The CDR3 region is CSVEGDSATSYEQYF. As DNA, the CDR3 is TGCAGCGTTGAAGGGGACAGCGCAACCTCCTACGAGCAGTACTTC.

CDR3 in amino acids: CASSEDTNQETQYF. The CDR3 bases are TGTGCCAGCAGTGAAGATACGAACCAAGAGACCCAGTACTTC. The chain links TRBV25-1 to TRBJ2-5; D uncertain. CDR3 length: 14 residues. CDR1 MGHDK and CDR2 SYGVNS come from the germline V gene. The ends were cut back, 2 bases at V and 0 bases at J, with 7 bases in the middle.

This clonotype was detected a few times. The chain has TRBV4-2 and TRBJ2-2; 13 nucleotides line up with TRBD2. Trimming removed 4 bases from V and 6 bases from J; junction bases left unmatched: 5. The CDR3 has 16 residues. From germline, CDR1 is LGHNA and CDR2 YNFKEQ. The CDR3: CASSRLAGGTAGELFF. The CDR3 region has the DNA TGTGCCAGCAGCCGACTAGCGGGAGGCACAGCCGGGGAGCTGTTTTTT.

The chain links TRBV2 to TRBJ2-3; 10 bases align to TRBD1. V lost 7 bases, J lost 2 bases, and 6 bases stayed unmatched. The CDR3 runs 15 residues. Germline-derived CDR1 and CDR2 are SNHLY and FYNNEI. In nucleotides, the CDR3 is TGTGCCAGCACCGGACAGGGGGTCTTCACAGATACGCAGTATTTT. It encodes CASTGQGVFTDTQYF.

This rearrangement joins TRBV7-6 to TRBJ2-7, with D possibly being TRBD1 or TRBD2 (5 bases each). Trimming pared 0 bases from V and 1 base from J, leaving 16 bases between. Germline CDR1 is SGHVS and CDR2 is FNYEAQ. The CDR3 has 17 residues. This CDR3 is CASSLAQRGRYSYEQYF. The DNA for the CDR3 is TGTGCCAGCAGCTTAGCGCAGAGGGGCCGATATTCCTACGAGCAGTACTTC.

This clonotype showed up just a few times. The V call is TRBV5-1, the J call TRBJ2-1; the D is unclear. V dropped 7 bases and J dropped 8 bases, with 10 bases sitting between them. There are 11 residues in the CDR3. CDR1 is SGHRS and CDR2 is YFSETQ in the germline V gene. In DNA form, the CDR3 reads TGCGCCAGCTTAGCAAGGGATGAGCAGTTCTTC. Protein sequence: CASLARDEQFF.

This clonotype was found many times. CDR3 DNA: TGTGCCAGCAGCTCCGCACAGGGCTACAATCAGCCCCAGCATTTT. As protein: CASSSAQGYNQPQHF. The chain recombines TRBV5-6 with TRBJ1-5, with D possibly matching TRBD1 (6 bases). V was cut by 3 bases and J by 3 bases, with 13 bases left in between. CDR1 and CDR2 from the germline V gene are SGHDT and YYEEEE. The CDR3 consists of 15 residues.